This T cell receptor (beta chain) was found in a study of PD-1 blockade in classical Hodgkin lymphoma. Overall study findings and caveats: Before treatment, complete responders showed about the same diversity as newly diagnosed patients.

Germline CDR1 and CDR2: MNHEY and SMNVEV (reference sequence). The V end lost 5 bases, the J end lost 8 bases, and 15 bases lay between the germline ends. There are 14 residues in the CDR3. The sample holds one count of this clone. Its antigen is not identified. Autologous stem cell transplantation was followed by relapse in every patient, and brentuximab vedotin exposure varied. Applied to thawed PBMCs, magnetic negative selection was the method used to isolate CD8+ T cells. TCRdb keeps only in-frame clones here, not all; method: immunoSEQ multiplex PCR. The profile shows about 8,200 clones, roughly 84% of them singletons.

This receptor was taken from a human donor with classical Hodgkin lymphoma. V gene TRBV27 combines with J gene TRBJ1-4; D gene unclear. Sequencing used CD8+ T cells from blood, obtained at baseline. The CDR3 DNA follows: TGTGCCAGCAGTAGGACGCCCGGGTCAGAAAAACTGTTTTTT. It translates to CASSRTPGSEKLFF.